The 23 T cell receptor beta chains given below trace back to one sample, sequenced in a study of blood T cell repertoires in COVID-19. Only in-frame clones appear in the TCRdb table, and some are missing; sequencing was by immunoSEQ multiplex PCR. The table includes under 120,000 clones, approximately 70% detected once. Sequencing was done on a sample of peripheral blood. These receptors were collected from a man older than 75 with acute or convalescent COVID-19.

The rearrangement links TRBV28 to TRBJ1-2; 11 bases fit TRBD1. Germline lookup yields CDR1 MDHEN and CDR2 SYDVKM. V lost 5 bases and J lost 5; bases outside the gene matches: 16. The CDR3 sequence is 18 residues long. The CDR3 spells CASSGTGQGAPSYYGYTF. The CDR3 DNA sequence: TGTGCCAGCAGTGGTACAGGACAGGGGGCGCCCTCATATTATGGCTACACCTTC.

The rearrangement uses TRBV9 and TRBJ2-2; 9 nucleotides match TRBD2. Germline V gives CDR1 SGDLS, CDR2 YYNGEE. Germline trimming cut 3 bases from V and 5 bases from J; bases unmatched to any gene: 5. CDR3 length equals 15 residues. CDR3: CASSEGLASTGELFF. In nucleotides, the CDR3 is TGTGCCAGCAGCGAAGGACTAGCGTCGACCGGGGAGCTGTTTTTT.

The genes are TRBV24-1 and TRBJ1-5, with 8 bases aligning to TRBD1. Germline loops: CDR1 KGHDR, CDR2 SFDVKD. This CDR3 spans 14 amino acids. Trimming removed 3 bases from V and 8 bases from J; junction bases left unmatched: 5. As DNA, the CDR3 is TGTGCCACCAGTGATCAGGGGGCACGGGAGCCCCAGCATTTT. This codes for CATSDQGAREPQHF.

V and J are TRBV27 and TRBJ2-7; 7 positions match TRBD2. The germline V gene has CDR1 MNHEY and CDR2 SMNVEV (reference sequence). CDR3 size: 13 residues. Trimming cost V 6 bases and J 9 bases; bases outside gene matches: 11. CDR3 bases: TGTGCCAGCAGACCAGCGGGGCCCTCGGGGCAGTACTTC. Its protein is CASRPAGPSGQYF.

CDR3 loop: CSVPSGGNEQFF. CDR3 DNA sequence: TGCAGCGTACCTAGCGGGGGTAATGAGCAGTTCTTC. The chain couples TRBV29-1 to TRBJ2-1; 10 bases align to TRBD2. The CDR3 extends over 12 amino acids. V dropped 6 bases and J dropped 7; count of bases not matched to a gene: 3. Germline assignment: CDR1 SQVTM and CDR2 ANQGSEA.

The chain uses TRBV25-1 and TRBJ1-1; possible D gene TRBD1, 5 bases. Between the trimmed V and J ends, which lost 5 bases and 3 bases, there was a span of 7 bases. This CDR3 has 12 amino acids. Per germline, CDR1 MGHDK and CDR2 SYGVNS. CDR3 amino acids: CASSLGDTEAFF. DNA of the CDR3: TGTGCCAGCAGTTTAGGGGACACTGAAGCTTTCTTT.

J is TRBJ1-6 and V is TRBV5-6, with D perhaps matching TRBD1 (6 bases). Germline V gene lookup returns CDR1 SGHDT and CDR2 YYEEEE. Trimming pared 4 bases from V and 9 bases from J, leaving 17 bases between. The CDR3 is made up of 15 amino acids. The CDR3 nucleotides read TGTGCCAGCAGCCTTACAGGGTTGGGCGGTTCACCCCTCCACTTT. Its protein product is CASSLTGLGGSPLHF.

The V call is TRBV27, the J call TRBJ2-3; the match to TRBD1 covers 12 bases. V shed 3 bases and J 7 bases; nucleotides not matched to a gene: 8. CDR1 MNHEY and CDR2 SMNVEV come from the germline V gene (reference sequence). The CDR3 runs to 16 residues. In nucleotides, the CDR3 is TGTGCCAGCAGTTTCCTCGGGACAGGGGGCAGATATACGCAGTATTTT. Translation: CASSFLGTGGRYTQYF.

The chain couples TRBV10-1 to TRBJ2-1; D possibly corresponds to TRBD2 (6 bases). The CDR3 sequence is 13 residues long. V lost 6 bases to trimming and J lost 7 bases, with 13 bases between them. Germline lookup yields CDR1 WNHNN and CDR2 SYGVQD (reference sequence). The CDR3 nucleotides read TGCGCCAGCAGCGACGGGACTTCTAATGAGCAGTTCTTC. Protein: CASSDGTSNEQFF.

V is TRBV7-9 and J is TRBJ2-3, with TRBD2 matching over 9 bases. The CDR3 length is 16 residues. Germline V CDR1 and CDR2: SEHNR, FQNEAQ (reference sequence). Unmatched junction bases numbered 6, after V lost 4 bases and J lost 1 base. CDR3 sequence: CASSSGLAGRTDTQYF. CDR3 coding DNA: TGTGCCAGCAGCTCCGGGCTAGCGGGACGCACAGATACGCAGTATTTT.

This rearrangement joins TRBV11-3 to TRBJ2-7; D may be TRBD2 (5 bases). CDR3 length: 11 amino acids. Germline loops: CDR1 SGHNT, CDR2 YENEEA. Trimming took off 4 bases at V and 7 bases at J, with 8 bases between the two ends. The CDR3 sequence is CASSSSGEQYF. The CDR3 coding sequence is TGTGCCAGCAGCTCCTCGGGGGAGCAGTACTTC.

This chain links TRBV7-3 with TRBJ2-1, with D uncertain. The CDR3 consists of 15 residues. Between the trimmed V and J ends, which lost 4 bases and 9 bases, there was a span of 19 bases. Germline V lookup: CDR1 SGHTA, CDR2 FQGTGA. The CDR3 is CASSWLGTRGGEQFF. CDR3 nucleotides: TGTGCCAGCAGCTGGTTAGGCACCCGAGGTGGTGAGCAGTTCTTC. The full variable domain, its missing parts supplied by reference TRBV7-3 and TRBJ2-1, is GAGVSQTPSNKVTEKGKYVELRCDPISGHTALYWYRQSLGQGPEFLIYFQGTGAADDSGLPNDRFFAVRPEGSVSTLKIQRTERGDSAVYLCASSWLGTRGGEQFFGPGTRLTVL.

The chain combines TRBV5-1 with TRBJ1-6, with D hard to call. Germline-derived CDR1 and CDR2 are SGHRS and YFSETQ. Trimming pared 4 bases from V and 5 bases from J, leaving 10 bases between. This CDR3 is built from 14 residues. CDR3: CASSRGSDNSPLHF. DNA of the CDR3: TGCGCCAGCAGCCGAGGTAGTGATAATTCACCCCTCCACTTT.

This chain uses TRBV5-1 with TRBJ1-4, with D possibly matching TRBD1 (6 bases). V dropped 4 bases and J dropped 0 bases, with 13 bases sitting between them. This CDR3 is built from 16 residues. Germline values: CDR1 SGHRS, CDR2 YFSETQ. The CDR3, as DNA: TGCGCCAGCAGCCAGGGGACATCTGCAACTAATGAAAAACTGTTTTTT. Translating it yields CASSQGTSATNEKLFF.

This chain uses TRBV7-8 with TRBJ2-3; 8 bases are a match to TRBD2. Per germline, CDR1 SGHVS and CDR2 FQNEAQ. This CDR3 comprises 12 residues. DNA for the CDR3: TGTGCAATACTAGCGGACACAGATACGCAGTATTTT. Protein product: CAILADTDTQYF.

The V and J genes are TRBV27 and TRBJ2-2; weak D call: TRBD2 (6 bases). Per germline, CDR1 MNHEY and CDR2 SMNVEV (reference sequence). With 4 bases removed from V and 8 bases from J, the gap between germline ends came to 14 bases. The CDR3 totals 14 residues. The DNA of the CDR3 is TGTGCCAGCAGTTCACGCGGGGACCAGGGGGAGCTGTTTTTT. It is translated as CASSSRGDQGELFF.

The chain combines TRBV4-1 with TRBJ2-7; a possible D gene is TRBD2 (6 bases). Germline V gene data show CDR1 as MGHRA and CDR2 as YSYEKL. The CDR3 is 16 amino acids. V was clipped by 1 base and J by 4 bases, with 17 bases between them. CDR3 region: CASSQVPNGSMYEQYF. The CDR3 nucleotides are TGCGCCAGCAGCCAAGTCCCTAACGGGAGTATGTACGAGCAGTACTTC.

The chain carries TRBV4-2 and TRBJ2-2, with D maybe TRBD2 (5 bases). The CDR3 has 16 residues. CDR1 and CDR2 (germline): LGHNA, YNFKEQ. The V and J ends lost 0 bases and 5 bases respectively, with 13 bases between them. As DNA, the CDR3 is TGTGCCAGCAGCCAAGATGCGGGTCGTGGTACCGGGGAGCTGTTTTTT. Translating gives CASSQDAGRGTGELFF.

The chain uses TRBV7-8 and TRBJ1-2; D gene uncertain. Trimming cost V 5 bases and J 8 bases, with 12 bases left between them. This CDR3 region has 12 residues. Germline CDR1 SGHVS, CDR2 FQNEAQ. The CDR3 DNA reads TGTGCCAGCAGCCTCGAGGTTGGAGGCTACACCTTC. Translating it yields CASSLEVGGYTF.

The CDR3 is CASSLGQGAYNEQFF. In DNA form, the CDR3 reads TGTGCCAGCAGCTTGGGGCAGGGGGCCTACAATGAGCAGTTCTTC. J is TRBJ2-1 and V is TRBV5-5; 7 bases match TRBD1. The germline CDR1 and CDR2 sequences are SGHKS and YYEKEE (reference sequence). The V segment lost 0 bases and the J segment 2 bases; nucleotides outside the gene matches: 2. The CDR3 loop spans 15 amino acids.

V is TRBV4-3 and J is TRBJ1-1; the D is unclear. The CDR3 runs to 16 residues. Germline lookup yields CDR1 LGHNA and CDR2 YSLEER. Trimming took 0 bases from V and 1 from J, leaving 12 bases between them. The CDR3 DNA reads TGCGCCAGCAGCCAAGATCTAGTCGCGGGGAACACTGAAGCTTTCTTT. The encoded protein is CASSQDLVAGNTEAFF.

The rearrangement uses TRBV18 and TRBJ1-6; D is uncertain. The CDR3 is made up of 13 amino acids. The germline V and J ends were trimmed by 6 bases and 5 bases, with 8 bases remaining between them. From germline, CDR1 is KGHSH and CDR2 LQKENI. The CDR3 sequence is CASSSQNNSPLHF. The DNA of the CDR3 is TGTGCCAGCTCGTCACAAAATAATTCACCCCTCCACTTT.

The chain recombines TRBV19 with TRBJ1-1, with a weak D call TRBD1 (6 bases). Germline V gene lookup returns CDR1 LNHDA and CDR2 SQIVND (reference sequence). CDR3 length equals 14 residues. Trimming left V 9 bases short and J 5 bases short, with 19 bases between. This chain's CDR3 is CASGSQGSVTEAFF. The DNA for the CDR3 is TGTGCCAGCGGATCACAGGGATCGGTTACTGAAGCTTTCTTT.